Following are 12 T cell receptor beta chains from one sample sequenced in a study of blood T cell repertoires in COVID-19. Clones were sequenced by immunoSEQ multiplex PCR, and TCRdb holds only the in-frame ones, with some missing. The table has approximately 65,000 clones, roughly 80% seen once. Sequencing input: PBMCs or T cells enriched from blood (not recorded which). These receptors all come from a woman between 35 and 50 years old with acute COVID-19.

The rearrangement joins TRBV5-1 to TRBJ1-6; TRBD1 is a possible D gene (5 bases). The V and J ends lost 3 bases and 8 bases respectively, with 9 bases between them. CDR1 is SGHRS and CDR2 is YFSETQ in the germline V gene. This CDR3 spans 13 amino acids. CDR3 in DNA: TGCGCCAGCAGCTCCTGGGGGGATTCACCCCTCCACTTT. It is translated as CASSSWGDSPLHF.

The chain couples TRBV12-5 to TRBJ1-2; a weak D match, TRBD1 (6 bases). Germline CDR1 LGHNT, CDR2 FRNRAP. CDR3 size: 13 residues. Trimming left V 3 bases short and J 7 bases short, with 12 bases between. In nucleotides, the CDR3 is TGTGCTAGTGGTTTCCCACAGGGCGGTGGCTACACCTTC. Encoded protein: CASGFPQGGGYTF.

V is TRBV7-8 and J is TRBJ2-3, with 8 bases lining up with TRBD2. Germline CDR1 SGHVS, CDR2 FQNEAQ. CDR3 length: 17 residues. Unmatched junction bases numbered 6, after V lost 1 base and J lost 0 bases. In nucleotides, the CDR3 is TGTGCCAGCAGCTTAGGTCAAGGGACTAGAAGCACAGATACGCAGTATTTT. Amino acid sequence: CASSLGQGTRSTDTQYF.

This chain links TRBV5-1 with TRBJ1-1; 9 positions agree with TRBD1. CDR3 size: 15 residues. Germline trimming cut 0 bases from V and 3 bases from J; bases unmatched to any gene: 3. Looked up from germline, CDR1 is SGHRS and CDR2 is YFSETQ. CDR3: CASSLEGQGYTEAFF. In DNA, the CDR3 is TGCGCCAGCAGCTTGGAGGGACAGGGTTACACTGAAGCTTTCTTT.

The chain couples TRBV28 to TRBJ1-1, with TRBD1 matching over 7 bases. The CDR3 runs to 14 residues. J lost 7 bases, V lost 6 bases, and 11 bases had no gene match. Germline values: CDR1 MDHEN, CDR2 SYDVKM. CDR3 in DNA: TGTGCCAGCAGCTCACTTAGGGGGCGCGGTGAAGCTTTCTTT. Its translation is CASSSLRGRGEAFF.

This clone was observed a few times. The chain combines TRBV2 with TRBJ2-5; D remains unclear. Germline assignment: CDR1 SNHLY and CDR2 FYNNEI. Deletions cut 4 bases from V and 3 bases from J, with 9 bases between. CDR3 length: 13 amino acids. The CDR3 spells CASSASLEETQYF. CDR3 sequence (DNA): TGTGCCAGCAGTGCGTCGTTAGAAGAGACCCAGTACTTC.

The chain combines TRBV16 with TRBJ1-2; D call uncertain. The CDR3 covers 18 residues. Germline V gives CDR1 KGHSY, CDR2 FQNENV. V was pared by 0 bases and J by 8 bases, with 25 bases between. In nucleotides, the CDR3 is TGTGCCAGCAGCCAATCGAGAGCACCGAATGCCGGGGAACGAGGCTACACCTTC. The encoded protein is CASSQSRAPNAGERGYTF.

A single count supports this clone. The chain joins TRBV27 to TRBJ2-1, with 8 bases aligning to TRBD1. The CDR3 contains 16 residues. The ends lost 3 bases at V and 5 bases at J; junction bases unmatched: 9. Germline V gives CDR1 MNHEY, CDR2 SMNVEV (reference sequence). The CDR3 loop reads CASSLARAGGHNEQFF. In nucleotides, the CDR3 is TGTGCCAGCAGTTTGGCCCGGGCAGGGGGCCACAATGAGCAGTTCTTC.

The CDR3 coding sequence is TGTGCCAGCGAGGGGGGCACAGATACGCAGTATTTT. Protein sequence: CASEGGTDTQYF. This chain joins TRBV6-6 and TRBJ2-3; D might be TRBD1 (6 bases). The V end lost 8 bases, the J end lost 1 base, and 7 bases lay between the germline ends. The CDR3 runs 12 residues. Per germline, CDR1 MNHNY and CDR2 SVGAGI (reference sequence).

This chain links TRBV4-1 with TRBJ2-1; D is perhaps TRBD1 (5 bases). Germline V lookup: CDR1 MGHRA, CDR2 YSYEKL. This CDR3 is built from 12 residues. Trimming pared 2 bases from V and 12 bases from J, leaving 11 bases between. DNA of the CDR3: TGCGCCAGCAGCCAACAGGGTTTTGCGCAGTTCTTC. This encodes CASSQQGFAQFF.

V usage is TRBV5-4 and J usage is TRBJ2-2; TRBD1 matches at 8 bases. The V and J ends lost 4 bases and 5 bases, in that order; junction bases with no gene match: 7. This CDR3 contains 15 residues. From germline, CDR1 is SGHNT and CDR2 YYREEE (reference sequence). CDR3 DNA: TGTGCCAGCAGCAAGGACAGGGCTGGAACCGGGGAGCTGTTTTTT. Its translation: CASSKDRAGTGELFF.

The chain joins TRBV6-5 to TRBJ1-2; TRBD1 might be the D (6 bases). The CDR3 spans 14 residues. The ends were cut back, 5 bases at V and 0 bases at J, with 10 bases in the middle. Germline CDR1 reads MNHEY; CDR2 reads SVGAGI. The CDR3 sequence: CASSRRTANYGYTF. CDR3 nucleotides: TGTGCCAGCAGTCGTCGGACAGCTAACTATGGCTACACCTTC.